The 12 T cell receptor beta chains in this list originate from one sample, sequenced in a study of tumor-infiltrating lymphocytes in oesophageal squamous cell carcinoma. One entry per CDR3 protein results from TCRdb running MiXCR on the PCR reads. The table has approximately 17,000 distinct CDR3 sequences, 44% seen once. The material sequenced was blood. All receptors derive from a female donor with esophageal squamous cell carcinoma.

V usage is TRBV7-6 and J usage is TRBJ2-7; the D gene is possibly TRBD2 (5 bases). The J call may be faulty, since TRBJ2-1 better matches the DNA end. The CDR3 loop spans 15 amino acids. Germline lookup yields CDR1 SGHVS and CDR2 FNYEAQ. The CDR3 reads CASSRSLVSYNEQFF. CDR3 coding DNA: TGTGCCAGCAGCCGTTCACTAGTGAGTTACAATGAGCAGTTCTTC.

The rearrangement uses TRBV7-6 and TRBJ2-7; no clear D gene. V lost 2 bases, J lost 3 bases, and 8 bases lay in between. The CDR3 covers 13 residues. Germline CDR1 reads SGHVS; CDR2 reads FNYEAQ. The CDR3 is CASSLRTDYEQYF. The CDR3 DNA is TGTGCCAGCAGCTTAAGGACGGACTACGAGCAGTACTTC.

This clonotype came up many times. The genes are TRBV7-9 and TRBJ2-1; no reliable D call. The CDR3 runs to 12 residues. V lost 2 bases and J lost 9, with 8 bases in between. Per the germline V gene, CDR1 is SEHNR and CDR2 is FQNEAQ (reference sequence). The CDR3 protein is CASSLIRIEQFF. The DNA of the CDR3 is TGTGCCAGCAGCTTAATACGGATTGAGCAGTTCTTC.

The V gene is TRBV11-1, the J gene TRBJ2-3; 11 bases align to TRBD2. The assigned J gene may be wrong: the sequence end matches TRBJ2-1 better. CDR3 size: 18 residues. From germline, CDR1 is SGHAT and CDR2 FQDESV (reference sequence). CDR3 sequence: CASSLINSGTSGYNEQFF. In DNA, the CDR3 is TGTGCCAGCAGCCTCATCAACTCCGGGACTAGCGGCTACAATGAGCAGTTCTTC.

The rearrangement uses TRBV12-3 or TRBV12-4 and TRBJ2-4, with 7 bases that match TRBD2. The closer fit of TRBJ2-1 to the DNA end suggests the J call may be wrong. The CDR3 contains 16 residues. The CDR3 region has the DNA TGTGCCAGCAGCCCCCATCCCCGCGGGAGTAGCAATGAGCAGTTCTTC. It specifies CASSPHPRGSSNEQFF.

This clonotype was seen many times. The J gene is TRBJ2-7, the V gene TRBV6-1; D remains unclear. The V gene's germline CDR1 is MNHNS and CDR2 SASEGT. Between the trimmed V and J ends, which lost 5 bases and 9 bases, there was a span of 11 bases. CDR3 length: 11 residues. CDR3 amino acids: CASSLGMVQYF. DNA of the CDR3: TGTGCCAGCAGTTTGGGGATGGTGCAGTACTTC.

The genes are TRBV7-3 and TRBJ1-1, with D maybe TRBD1 (6 bases). Germline values: CDR1 SGHTA, CDR2 FQGTGA. V dropped 5 bases and J dropped 5 bases, with 9 bases sitting between them. This CDR3 is built from 12 residues. The CDR3 spells CASSPQGTEAFF. The CDR3, as DNA: TGTGCCAGCAGCCCCCAGGGGACTGAAGCTTTCTTT.

The chain recombines TRBV7-8 with TRBJ1-5; TRBD1 agrees at 7 bases. The V gene end was trimmed by 4 bases and the J gene end by 6 bases; junction bases not matched to a gene: 6. Germline CDR1 is SGHVS and CDR2 is FQNEAQ. The length of the CDR3 is 14 residues. CDR3 region: CASSWPGGGQPQHF. The CDR3 DNA reads TGTGCCAGCAGCTGGCCAGGGGGTGGTCAGCCCCAGCATTTT.

This clonotype occurred many times. The gene calls are TRBV27 and TRBJ1-6; the match to TRBD1 covers 7 bases. V lost 3 bases to trimming and J lost 9 bases; unmatched junction nucleotides: 8. The CDR3 totals 15 residues. CDR1 MNHEY and CDR2 SMNVEV come from the germline V gene (reference sequence). The CDR3 loop reads CASSLEAGGPSPLHF. The CDR3 DNA follows: TGTGCCAGCAGTTTGGAGGCAGGGGGTCCTTCACCCCTCCACTTT.

By proportion, this clonotype is medium-sized. Here the CDR3 reads CASRLAGGGPQETQYF. The CDR3 coding sequence is TGTGCAAGTCGCTTAGCGGGCGGGGGGCCCCAAGAGACCCAGTACTTC. The chain carries TRBV12-2 and TRBJ2-5; the table's D call TRBD2 went unverified against the DNA. TRBV12-2 is assigned pseudogene status. CDR3 length equals 16 residues.

In its sample, this clonotype was seen a few times. Likely a read error: the CDR3 ends without its conserved phenylalanine or tryptophan. The DNA is omitted, as the CDR3 cannot be located on it reliably, and the CDR3 follows TCRdb's listing. The chain is built from TRBV10-3 and TRBJ2-3; the table names TRBD1, a call not compared with the DNA. Germline CDR1 reads ENHRY; CDR2 reads SYGVKD. The CDR3 has 18 amino acids, counting both end residues. The CDR3: CAIRPEARQGVRGYTFGS.

This clonotype was observed a handful of times. The J gene is TRBJ2-4, the V gene TRBV6-1; 11 bases map to TRBD2. The assigned J gene may be wrong: the sequence end matches TRBJ2-1 better. Germline V gene data show CDR1 as MNHNS and CDR2 as SASEGT. The CDR3 length is 17 residues. As DNA, the CDR3 is TGTGCCAGCAGTGAATCGGGACTAGCGGTCTCCTACAATGAGCAGTTCTTC. Translation gives CASSESGLAVSYNEQFF.